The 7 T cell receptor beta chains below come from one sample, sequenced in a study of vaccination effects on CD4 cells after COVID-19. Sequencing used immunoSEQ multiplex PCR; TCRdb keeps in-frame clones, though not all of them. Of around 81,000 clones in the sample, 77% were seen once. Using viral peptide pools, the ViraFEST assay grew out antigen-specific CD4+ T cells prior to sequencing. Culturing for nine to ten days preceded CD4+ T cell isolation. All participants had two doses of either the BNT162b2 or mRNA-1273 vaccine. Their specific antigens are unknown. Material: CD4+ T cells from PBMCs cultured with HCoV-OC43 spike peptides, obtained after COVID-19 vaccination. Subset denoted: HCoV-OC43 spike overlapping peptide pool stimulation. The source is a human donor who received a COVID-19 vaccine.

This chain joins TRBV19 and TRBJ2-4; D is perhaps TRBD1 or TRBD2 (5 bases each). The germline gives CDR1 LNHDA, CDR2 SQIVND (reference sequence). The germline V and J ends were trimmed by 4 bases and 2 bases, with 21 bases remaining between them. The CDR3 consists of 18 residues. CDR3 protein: CASSTPGRGPSSKNIQYF. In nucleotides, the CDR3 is TGTGCCAGTAGTACCCCCGGACGGGGACCCTCGTCCAAAAACATTCAGTACTTC. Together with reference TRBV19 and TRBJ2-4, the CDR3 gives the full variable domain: DGGITQSPKYLFRKEGQNVTLSCEQNLNHDAMYWYRQDPGQGLRLIYYSQIVNDFQKGDIAEGYSVSREKKESFPLTVTSAQKNPTAFYLCASSTPGRGPSSKNIQYFGAGTRLSVL.

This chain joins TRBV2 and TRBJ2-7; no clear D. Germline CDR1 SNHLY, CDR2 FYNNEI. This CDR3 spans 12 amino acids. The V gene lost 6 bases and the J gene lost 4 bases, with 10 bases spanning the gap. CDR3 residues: CASRLDIYEQYV. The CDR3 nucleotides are TGTGCCAGCAGGCTGGATATATACGAGCAGTACGTC.

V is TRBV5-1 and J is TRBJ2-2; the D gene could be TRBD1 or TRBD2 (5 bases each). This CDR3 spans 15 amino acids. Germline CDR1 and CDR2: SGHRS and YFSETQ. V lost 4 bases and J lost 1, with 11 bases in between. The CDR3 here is CASSLGTVNTGELFF. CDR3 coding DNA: TGCGCCAGCAGCCTGGGGACGGTGAACACCGGGGAGCTGTTTTTT.

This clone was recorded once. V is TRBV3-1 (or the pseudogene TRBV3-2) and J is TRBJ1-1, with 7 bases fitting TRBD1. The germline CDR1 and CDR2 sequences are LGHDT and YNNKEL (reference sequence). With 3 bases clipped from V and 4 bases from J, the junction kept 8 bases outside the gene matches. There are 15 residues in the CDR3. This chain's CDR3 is CASSHLGGGGTEAFF. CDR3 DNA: TGTGCCAGCAGCCACCTAGGGGGCGGGGGCACTGAAGCTTTCTTT.

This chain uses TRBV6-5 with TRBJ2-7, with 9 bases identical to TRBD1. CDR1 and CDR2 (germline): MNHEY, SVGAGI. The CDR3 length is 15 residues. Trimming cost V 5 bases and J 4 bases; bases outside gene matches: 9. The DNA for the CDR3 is TGTGCCAGCAGTAACAGGGGGCGAGGAAATTACGAGCAGTACGTC. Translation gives CASSNRGRGNYEQYV.

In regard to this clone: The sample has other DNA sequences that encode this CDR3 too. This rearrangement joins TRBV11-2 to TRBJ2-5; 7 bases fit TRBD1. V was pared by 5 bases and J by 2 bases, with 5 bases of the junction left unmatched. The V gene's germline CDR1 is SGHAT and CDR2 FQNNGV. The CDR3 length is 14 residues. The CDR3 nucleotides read TGTGCCAGCAGCCGGGGACAGCTTCAAGAGACCCAGTACTTC. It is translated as CASSRGQLQETQYF. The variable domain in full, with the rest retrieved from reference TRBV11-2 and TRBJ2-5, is EAGVAQSPRYKIIEKRQSVAFWCNPISGHATLYWYQQILGQGPKLLIQFQNNGVVDDSQLPKDRFSAERLKGVDSTLKIQPAKLEDSAVYLCASSRGQLQETQYFGPGTRLLVL.

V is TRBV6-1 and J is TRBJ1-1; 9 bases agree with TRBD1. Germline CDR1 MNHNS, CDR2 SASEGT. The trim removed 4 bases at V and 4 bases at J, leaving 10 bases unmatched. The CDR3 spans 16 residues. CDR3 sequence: CASSAWTGEWGTEAFF. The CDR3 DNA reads TGTGCCAGCAGTGCCTGGACAGGGGAATGGGGCACTGAAGCTTTCTTT.